This T cell receptor (beta chain) comes out of a study of shared clonotypes between healthy human individuals. The study's findings and limits: Clonotype sharing across a handful of donors was observed for approximately 5% of naive CD4 clonotypes.

TCRdb's copy holds only in-frame clones and misses some; the assay was immunoSEQ multiplex PCR. The data show about 2 million clones, about 95% seen once. A remark on this clone: The target antigen is unknown.

Positively selected for CCR7, the CD45RO-negative cells used as naive CD8 cells excluded terminally differentiated effector memory CD45RA+ cells. The TCR sequence derives from a man between 18 and 35 years old in good health. Material: naive CD8+ T cells sorted from blood.

Written as DNA, the CDR3 is TGCGCCAGCAGCCAAGACCTTCAGCGGGGACTAGTCTACAATGAGCAGTTCTTC. Protein: CASSQDLQRGLVYNEQFF. V gene TRBV4-3 combines with J gene TRBJ2-1, with 8 bases fitting TRBD2. CDR1 is LGHNA and CDR2 is YSLEER in the germline V gene. V lost 0 bases to trimming and J lost 3 bases; unmatched junction nucleotides: 10. The CDR3 length is 18 residues.